Below are 8 T cell receptor beta chains sequenced from a single sample in a study of cytomegalovirus exposure and HLA in healthy donors. PCR involved 60 Vbeta and 13 Jbeta primers. Sequenced by immunoSEQ multiplex PCR; TCRdb stores in-frame clones only, minus some. The sample shows about 210,000 clones, about 90% of them seen only once. Sequenced sample: PBMCs. The receptor set was obtained from a boy aged 2-9 years in good health and CMV-seronegative.

This chain links TRBV7-9 with TRBJ1-6; D possibly corresponds to TRBD1 (5 bases). Germline V gives CDR1 SEHNR, CDR2 FQNEAQ (reference sequence). The ends were cut back, 4 bases at V and 8 bases at J, with 15 bases in the middle. There are 15 residues in the CDR3. The CDR3 DNA sequence: TGTGCCAGCAGCTGGGGGGGGACGAGGCATTCACCCCTCCACTTT. Its protein product is CASSWGGTRHSPLHF.

The genes are TRBV28 and TRBJ2-6; D gene ambiguous. V was trimmed by 2 bases and J by 0 bases, leaving 8 bases between them. Germline V lookup: CDR1 MDHEN, CDR2 SYDVKM. This CDR3 has 16 amino acids. The CDR3, as DNA: TGTGCCAGCAGTTTAATCAGGCGCTCTGGGGCCAACGTCCTGACTTTC. Protein sequence: CASSLIRRSGANVLTF.

The V call is TRBV2, the J call TRBJ2-2; D is undetermined. Germline CDR1 and CDR2: SNHLY and FYNNEI. Trimming took off 7 bases at V and 9 bases at J, with 15 bases between the two ends. The CDR3 has 13 residues. DNA of the CDR3: TGTGCCAGCAACTCTGTATCTGTCAGGGAGCTGTTTTTT. It specifies CASNSVSVRELFF. Full variable domain (rest looked up from reference TRBV2 and TRBJ2-2): EPEVTQTPSHQVTQMGQEVILRCVPISNHLYFYWYRQILGQKVEFLVSFYNNEISEKSEIFDDQFSVERPDGSNFTLKIRSTKLEDSAMYFCASNSVSVRELFFGEGSRLTVL.

This rearrangement joins TRBV28 to TRBJ1-2; TRBD1 matches 12 bases. This CDR3 has 15 residues. Germline CDR1 MDHEN, CDR2 SYDVKM. V shed 2 bases, J shed 8 bases, and the junction held 6 bases outside the gene matches. The CDR3 sequence is CASSLERDRGLGYTF. Here the CDR3 DNA reads TGTGCCAGCAGTTTAGAAAGGGACAGGGGGCTCGGCTACACCTTC.

This clone was observed once. V is TRBV19 and J is TRBJ1-5; possibly TRBD1 for D (5 bases). The CDR3 sequence is 14 residues long. CDR1 and CDR2 (germline): LNHDA, SQIVND (reference sequence). V lost 3 bases, J lost 4 bases, and 10 bases lay in between. CDR3 nucleotides: TGTGCCAGTAGTATCAGGGATAGGAATCAGCCCCAGCATTTT. Translating it yields CASSIRDRNQPQHF.

The chain couples TRBV7-2 to TRBJ2-7; 8 bases align to TRBD1. CDR1 and CDR2 from the germline V gene are SGHTA and FQGNSA. V dropped 5 bases and J dropped 3; count of bases not matched to a gene: 6. The CDR3 sequence is 14 residues long. CDR3 sequence reads: CASSKDRGDYEQYF. The CDR3 DNA reads TGTGCCAGCAGCAAAGACAGGGGAGACTACGAGCAGTACTTC.

The chain couples TRBV18 to TRBJ2-1; no firm D call. Trimming cost V 4 bases and J 5 bases, with 12 bases left between them. The CDR3 totals 14 residues. Per germline, CDR1 KGHSH and CDR2 LQKENI. The DNA of the CDR3 is TGTGCCAGCTCACTCCTGAATACGGACAATGAGCAGTTCTTC. Translation: CASSLLNTDNEQFF.

The chain links TRBV6-5 to TRBJ2-7; no definite D call. The CDR3 has 15 residues. Trimming stripped 0 bases from V and 4 bases from J, with 13 bases between. Germline-derived CDR1 and CDR2 are MNHEY and SVGAGI. CDR3 bases: TGTGCCAGCAGTTACTCGCCGACTTTTACGTACGAGCAGTACTTC. The encoded protein is CASSYSPTFTYEQYF.